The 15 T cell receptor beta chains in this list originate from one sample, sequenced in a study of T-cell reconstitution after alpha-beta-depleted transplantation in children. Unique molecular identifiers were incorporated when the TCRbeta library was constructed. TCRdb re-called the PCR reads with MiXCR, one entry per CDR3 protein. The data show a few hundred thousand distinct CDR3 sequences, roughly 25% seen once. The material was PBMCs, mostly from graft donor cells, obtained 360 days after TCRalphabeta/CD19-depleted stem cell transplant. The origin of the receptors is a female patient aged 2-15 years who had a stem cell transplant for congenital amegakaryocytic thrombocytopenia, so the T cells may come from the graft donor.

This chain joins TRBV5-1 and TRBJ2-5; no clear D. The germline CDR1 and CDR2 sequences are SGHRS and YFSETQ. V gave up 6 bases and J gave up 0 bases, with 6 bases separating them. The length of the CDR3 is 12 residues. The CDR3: CASTANQETQYF. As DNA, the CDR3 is TGCGCCAGCACTGCAAACCAAGAGACCCAGTACTTC. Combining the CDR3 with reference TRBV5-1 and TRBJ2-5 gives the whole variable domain KAGVTQTPRYLIKTRGQQVTLSCSPISGHRSVSWYQQTPGQGLQFLFEYFSETQRNKGNFPGRFSGRQFSNSRSEMNVSTLELGDSALYLCASTANQETQYFGPGTRLLVL.

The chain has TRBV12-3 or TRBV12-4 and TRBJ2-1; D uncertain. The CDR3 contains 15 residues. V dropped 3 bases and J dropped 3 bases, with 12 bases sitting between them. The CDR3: CASSLFSSYYNEQFF. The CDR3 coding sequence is TGTGCCAGCAGTTTGTTTTCCAGTTACTACAATGAGCAGTTCTTC.

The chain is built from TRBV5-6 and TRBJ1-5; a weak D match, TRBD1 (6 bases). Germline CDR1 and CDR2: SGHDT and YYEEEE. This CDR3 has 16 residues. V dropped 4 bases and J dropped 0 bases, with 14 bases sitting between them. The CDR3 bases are TGTGCCAGCAGCCTGTTCCAGGGGAATAGCAATCAGCCCCAGCATTTT. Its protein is CASSLFQGNSNQPQHF.

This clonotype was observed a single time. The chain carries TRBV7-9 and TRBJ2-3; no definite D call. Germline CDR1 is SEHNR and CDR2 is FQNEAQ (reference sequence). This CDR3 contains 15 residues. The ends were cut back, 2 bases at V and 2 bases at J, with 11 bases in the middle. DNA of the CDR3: TGTGCCAGCAGCTTACGGTTGAGCCCCACAGATACGCAGTATTTT. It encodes CASSLRLSPTDTQYF.

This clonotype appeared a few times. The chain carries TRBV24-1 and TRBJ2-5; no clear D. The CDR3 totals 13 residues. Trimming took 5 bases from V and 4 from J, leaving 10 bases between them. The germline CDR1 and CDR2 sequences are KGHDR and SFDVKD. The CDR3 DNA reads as TGTGCCACCAGTGCAGGCAGCCCAGAGACCCAGTACTTC. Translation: CATSAGSPETQYF.

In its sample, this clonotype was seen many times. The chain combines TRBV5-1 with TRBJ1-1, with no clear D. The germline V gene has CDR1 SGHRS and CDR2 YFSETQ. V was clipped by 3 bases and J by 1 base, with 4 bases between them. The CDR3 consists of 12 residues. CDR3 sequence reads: CASSYENTEAFF. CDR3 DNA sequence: TGCGCCAGCAGCTACGAGAACACTGAAGCTTTCTTT.

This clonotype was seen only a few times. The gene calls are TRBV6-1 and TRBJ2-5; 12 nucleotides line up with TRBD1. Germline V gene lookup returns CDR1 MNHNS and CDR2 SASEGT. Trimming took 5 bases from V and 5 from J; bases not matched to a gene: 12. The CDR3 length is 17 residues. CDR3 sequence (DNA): TGTGCCAGCAGTCGAGGGACAGGGGGCAGGAATGGGGAGACCCAGTACTTC. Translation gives CASSRGTGGRNGETQYF.

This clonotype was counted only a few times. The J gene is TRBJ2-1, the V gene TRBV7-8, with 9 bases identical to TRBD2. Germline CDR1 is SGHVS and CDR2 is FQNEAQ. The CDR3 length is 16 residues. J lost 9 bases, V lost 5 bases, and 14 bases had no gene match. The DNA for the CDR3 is TGTGCCAGCAGCGCCCGCGCGGTAGCGGGGGTGGGTGAGCAGTTCTTC. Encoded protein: CASSARAVAGVGEQFF. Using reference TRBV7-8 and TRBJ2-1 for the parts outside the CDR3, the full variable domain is GAGVSQSPRYKVAKRGQDVALRCDPISGHVSLFWYQQALGQGPEFLTYFQNEAQLDKSGLPSDRFFAERPEGSVSTLKIQRTQQEDSAVYLCASSARAVAGVGEQFFGPGTRLTVL.

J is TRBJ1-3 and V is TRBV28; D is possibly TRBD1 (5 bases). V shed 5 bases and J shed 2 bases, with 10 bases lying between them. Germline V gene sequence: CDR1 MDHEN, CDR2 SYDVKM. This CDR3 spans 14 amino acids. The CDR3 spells CASSPWDPGNTIYF. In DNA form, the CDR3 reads TGTGCCAGCAGTCCCTGGGACCCTGGAAACACCATATATTTT.

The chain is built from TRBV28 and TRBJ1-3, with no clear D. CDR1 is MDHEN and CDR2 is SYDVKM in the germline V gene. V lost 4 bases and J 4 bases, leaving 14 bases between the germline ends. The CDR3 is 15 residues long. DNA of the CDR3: TGTGCCAGCAGTTCCCAAACAAATGCGGGAAACACCATATATTTT. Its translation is CASSSQTNAGNTIYF.

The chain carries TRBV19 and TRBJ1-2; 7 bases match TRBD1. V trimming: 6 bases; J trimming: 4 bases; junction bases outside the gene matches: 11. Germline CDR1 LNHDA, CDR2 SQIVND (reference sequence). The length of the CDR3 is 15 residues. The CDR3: CASRTGVRLPYGYTF. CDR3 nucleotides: TGTGCCAGTAGAACAGGGGTTCGTCTGCCCTATGGCTACACCTTC. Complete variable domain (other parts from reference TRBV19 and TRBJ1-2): DGGITQSPKYLFRKEGQNVTLSCEQNLNHDAMYWYRQDPGQGLRLIYYSQIVNDFQKGDIAEGYSVSREKKESFPLTVTSAQKNPTAFYLCASRTGVRLPYGYTFGSGTRLTVV.

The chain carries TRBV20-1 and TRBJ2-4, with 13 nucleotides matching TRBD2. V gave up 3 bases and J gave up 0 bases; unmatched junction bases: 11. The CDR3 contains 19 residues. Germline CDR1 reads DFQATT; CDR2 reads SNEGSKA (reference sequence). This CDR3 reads CSASSMGLAGTPAKNIQYF. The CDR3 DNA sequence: TGCAGTGCTAGTTCCATGGGACTAGCGGGGACCCCAGCCAAAAACATTCAGTACTTC.

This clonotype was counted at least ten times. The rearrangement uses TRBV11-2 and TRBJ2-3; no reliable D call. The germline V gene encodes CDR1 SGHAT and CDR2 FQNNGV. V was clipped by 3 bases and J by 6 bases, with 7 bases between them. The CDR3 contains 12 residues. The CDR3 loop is CASSFVSDTQYF. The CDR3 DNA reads TGTGCCAGCAGCTTCGTATCGGATACGCAGTATTTT.

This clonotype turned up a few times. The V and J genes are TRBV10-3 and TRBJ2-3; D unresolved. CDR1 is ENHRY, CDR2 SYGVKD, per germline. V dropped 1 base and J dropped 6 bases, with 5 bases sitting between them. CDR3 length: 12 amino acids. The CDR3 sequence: CAISELRDTQYF. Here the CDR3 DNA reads TGTGCCATCAGTGAGTTGAGGGATACGCAGTATTTT.

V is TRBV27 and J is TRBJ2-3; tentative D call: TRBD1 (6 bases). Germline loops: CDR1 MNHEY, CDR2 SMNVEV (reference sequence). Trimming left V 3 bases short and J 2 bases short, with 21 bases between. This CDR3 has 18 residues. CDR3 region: CASSFLSSRGLITDTQYF. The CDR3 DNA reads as TGTGCCAGCAGTTTTTTGTCGAGCAGGGGTTTAATCACAGATACGCAGTATTTT.